Listed below are T cell receptor beta chains from one sample, sequenced in a study of T cell responses to AZD1222 COVID-19 vaccine. The protocol was immunoSEQ multiplex PCR, while the TCRdb copy is restricted to in-frame clones and leaves out a portion. This sample yields roughly 60,000 clones, of which 84% are seen a single time; 20% belongs to the top ten. The sequences come from peripheral blood, collected on day 0 of AZD1222 vaccination. Source of these receptors: an adult in good health. Both conserved end residues are trimmed from each CDR3.

14	TRBV2	TRBJ2-4	ASSERAGGAKNIQY
12	TRBV14	TRBJ2-7	ASSQESWSYEQY
14	TRBV19	TRBJ1-2	ASSAPGGPKSYGYT
13	TRBV5-6	TRBJ2-3	ASSSGQGSTDTQY
14	TRBV10-1	TRBJ2-2	ASRDSGTANTGELF
14	TRBV6-5	TRBJ1-1	ASSYSTVEVNTEAF
12	TRBV4-3	TRBJ2-3	ASSQVTGGYTQY
12	TRBV28	TRBJ1-5	ASITAGSNQPQH
13	TRBV5-1	TRBJ2-5	ASRLWGLPQETQY
11	TRBV28	TRBJ2-2	ASSLPITGELF
12	TRBV5-1	TRBJ1-1	ASSREPPNTEAF
12	TRBV24-1	TRBJ2-5	ATSDLTGTEGQY
12	TRBV3-1/TRBV3-2	TRBJ1-1	ASSRGDREAKAF
12	TRBV5-8	TRBJ1-6	ASSQGDRNSPLH
15	TRBV3-1/TRBV3-2	TRBJ2-2	ASSPVRAGAGPGELF
10	TRBV27	TRBJ1-5	ASSLLGQPQH